This T cell receptor beta chain was observed in a study of OX40 agonist ivuxolimab in advanced cancers. TCRdb keeps only in-frame clones here, not all; method: immunoSEQ multiplex PCR. The table has tens of thousands of clones, 70% to 90% seen once. The CDR3 has 13 amino acids. V gave up 6 bases and J gave up 2 bases, with 8 bases separating them. Germline CDR1 MDHEN, CDR2 SYDVKM. This chain links TRBV28 with TRBJ1-3; D perhaps matches TRBD1 (5 bases). Source: CD4+ or CD8+ T cells sorted from blood, taken in a trial of the OX40 agonist ivuxolimab. The receptor was derived from an adult with an advanced solid tumor such as melanoma, head and neck, liver or kidney cancer. The CDR3 sequence is CASRAGPGNTIYF. The CDR3 DNA follows: TGTGCCAGCAGGGCAGGGCCTGGAAACACCATATATTTT.